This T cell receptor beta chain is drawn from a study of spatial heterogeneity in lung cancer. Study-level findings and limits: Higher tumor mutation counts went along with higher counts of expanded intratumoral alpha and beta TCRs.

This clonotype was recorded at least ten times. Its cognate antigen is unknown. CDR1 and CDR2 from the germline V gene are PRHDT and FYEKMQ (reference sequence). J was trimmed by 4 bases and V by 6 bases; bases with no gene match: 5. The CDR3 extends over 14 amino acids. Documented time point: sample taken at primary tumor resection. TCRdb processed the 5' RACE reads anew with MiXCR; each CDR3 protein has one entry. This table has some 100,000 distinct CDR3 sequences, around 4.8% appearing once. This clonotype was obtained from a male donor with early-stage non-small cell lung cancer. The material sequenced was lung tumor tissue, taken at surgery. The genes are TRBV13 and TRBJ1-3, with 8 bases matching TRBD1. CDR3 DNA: TGTGCCAGCAGATCCAGGGGGCCAGGAAACACCATATATTTT. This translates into CASRSRGPGNTIYF.